This is a list of T cell receptor beta chains from one sample in a study of blood T cells in healthy people across ages. TCRdb called the 5' RACE reads again in MiXCR, with one record for every CDR3 protein. Altogether hundreds of thousands of distinct CDR3 sequences are present, under 25% being singletons, with the ten largest covering roughly 3.4%. Sequencing was done on a sample of blood. Every receptor here comes from a man between 70 and 80 years old in good health. CDR3s include the opening cysteine and the closing phenylalanine or tryptophan. A D gene is named only where the DNA matches it firmly. Only part of the rows carry a size: once, few, many, or a class if the clone is expanded.

abundance,v_gene,j_gene,d_gene,CDR3nt,CDR3aa
few,TRBV5-1,TRBJ2-5,TRBD1,TGCGCCAGCAGCTTGGGGGGACAGATAGTAGAGACCCAGTACTTC,CASSLGGQIVETQYF
few,TRBV19,TRBJ2-1,TRBD2,TGTGCCAGTAGGCCGGGACTAGCGTACAATGAGCAGTTCTTC,CASRPGLAYNEQFF
many,TRBV27,TRBJ1-4,-,TGTGCCAGCAGTTTCGCAGTGGGGGGGAGTGAAAAACTGTTTTTT,CASSFAVGGSEKLFF
once,TRBV5-1,TRBJ1-4,-,TGCGCCAGCAGCAACACAGGGTCCCCTAATGAAAAACTGTTTTTT,CASSNTGSPNEKLFF
few,TRBV20-1,TRBJ2-5,TRBD2,TGCAGTGCGGGGACTAACTTCTTC,CSAGTNFF
few,TRBV3-1,TRBJ2-1,TRBD2,TGTGCCAGCAGCCAACCCCCCGGACTAGCGGGTCGCAATGAGCAGTTCTTC,CASSQPPGLAGRNEQFF
-,TRBV5-1,TRBJ1-1,TRBD1,TGCGCCAGCAGCATACAGGGGGTTGAAGCTTTCTTT,CASSIQGVEAFF
-,TRBV25-1,TRBJ2-5,TRBD1,TGTGCCAGCAGTGAATCGGGACGGAGACAGGGGGAGACCCAGTACTTC,CASSESGRRQGETQYF
few,TRBV12-3/TRBV12-4,TRBJ1-2,-,TGTGCCAGCAGTTTATCGCCTGACGGCTACACCTTC,CASSLSPDGYTF
few,TRBV27,TRBJ1-2,-,TGTGCCAGCAGTAGATACAGGGAGGTAAACTATGGCTACACCTTC,CASSRYREVNYGYTF
-,TRBV5-6,TRBJ2-1,-,TGTGCCAGCAGCTATACTCGTGAGCAGTTCTTC,CASSYTREQFF
-,TRBV20-1,TRBJ1-1,-,TGCAGTGCTAGAACCGCCGCGGGGGCAATGGCTTTCTTT,CSARTAAGAMAFF
-,TRBV19,TRBJ2-5,TRBD1,TGTGCCAGTCGACACAGGGGGCTGGAGACCCAGTACTTC,CASRHRGLETQYF
few,TRBV6-2/TRBV6-3,TRBJ2-1,TRBD2,TGTGCCAGCAGTGCGGGACTAGCGGGAGACCAGTTCTTC,CASSAGLAGDQFF
-,TRBV27,TRBJ2-7,TRBD1,TGTGCCAGCAGTGTCGGGACAGCATACGAGCAGTACTTC,CASSVGTAYEQYF
-,TRBV7-2,TRBJ2-1,-,TGTGCCAGCAGCTTTGGGTCACGGCAGTTCTTC,CASSFGSRQFF
-,TRBV7-2,TRBJ1-5,-,TGTGCCAGCAGCTTAGCGCCGGGGAGTAGCAATCAGCCCCAGCATTTT,CASSLAPGSSNQPQHF
few,TRBV9,TRBJ1-3,-,TGTGCCAGCAGCACGGGACGGCGGAACACCATATATTTT,CASSTGRRNTIYF
few,TRBV18,TRBJ2-1,TRBD2,TGTGCCAGCTCAAGCGGACGGGGGGAAAACAATGAGCAGTTCTTC,CASSSGRGENNEQFF
-,TRBV20-1,TRBJ2-1,-,TGCAGTGCTAGGCCAAAAAGCTCCTACAATGAGCAGTTCTTC,CSARPKSSYNEQFF
few,TRBV21-1,TRBJ1-5,-,TGTGCCAGCAGCAAAGTTGCTCAGGCCGACCGCGGCAATCAGCCCCAGCATTTT,CASSKVAQADRGNQPQHF
-,TRBV25-1,TRBJ2-3,-,TGTGCCAGCAGTGAATATAAAGGTACAGATACGCAGTATTTT,CASSEYKGTDTQYF
few,TRBV10-3,TRBJ1-1,TRBD1,TGTGCCACCGCTTTCGGACAGGTGAACACTGAAGCTTTCTTT,CATAFGQVNTEAFF
few,TRBV20-1,TRBJ2-1,-,TGCAGTGCTAGATTGACGCGGCGTAATGAGCAGTTCTTC,CSARLTRRNEQFF
few,TRBV2,TRBJ2-7,-,TGTGCCAGCAGTGATGGCAGGGTCTCCTACGAGCAGTACTTC,CASSDGRVSYEQYF
many,TRBV7-2,TRBJ2-1,TRBD2,TGTGCCAGCAGCTTGGGACTAGCGGGAGTGGTTTTGGACAATGAGCAGTTCTTC,CASSLGLAGVVLDNEQFF
-,TRBV4-1,TRBJ2-7,-,TGCGCCAGCAGCCAACAGGACGTCTCCTACGAGCAGTACTTC,CASSQQDVSYEQYF